The present T cell receptor beta chain was sequenced within a study of lymphopenia after photon versus proton radiotherapy. Study findings and constraints: Relative stability marked proton patients; photon patients lost diversity and naive cells. After lymphocyte nadir, photon-treated repertoires showed oligoclonal expansion, especially CD8+ Temra.

Germline V gene sequence: CDR1 SGDLS, CDR2 YYNGEE. The J segment lost 8 bases and the V segment lost 4 bases, leaving 6 bases of the junction unmatched. CDR3 length equals 13 residues. Regarding this clone: What it binds is not known.

The assay was immunoSEQ multiplex PCR, and TCRdb's table has in-frame clones only and misses some. The sample holds tens of thousands of clones, roughly 93% seen once. This sample comprised peripheral blood, obtained from a patient treated with photon-based radiotherapy. V gene TRBV9 combines with J gene TRBJ1-2; 9 nucleotides line up with TRBD1. The TCR was taken from a woman in her seventies with pancreatic cancer. The CDR3: CASSTRTGDGYTF. Here the CDR3 DNA reads TGTGCCAGCAGCACCCGGACAGGGGACGGCTACACCTTC.